This TCR beta chain is drawn from a study of type 1 and type 2 diabetes patients. After removal of 5 bases from V and 4 bases from J, the junction contained 8 bases not matched to a gene. This CDR3 region has 15 residues. Germline V CDR1 and CDR2: SGHTA, FQGNSA. The PCR template was genomic DNA. The TCR beta CDR3 region was amplified using 30 forward and 13 reverse primers. Each CDR3 protein is one row after TCRdb ran MiXCR on the multiplex PCR reads. The data contain some 250,000 distinct CDR3 sequences, roughly 48% of them singletons. Material: peripheral blood mononuclear cells (PBMCs). The origin of this receptor is a man younger than 30 with type 2 diabetes. The chain has TRBV7-2 and TRBJ2-3, with 8 bases lining up with TRBD2. Here the CDR3 reads CASSPISGNADTQYF. The CDR3 DNA reads TGTGCCAGCAGCCCTATTAGCGGGAACGCAGATACGCAGTATTTT. The full variable domain, with the rest looked up from reference TRBV7-2 and TRBJ2-3, is GAGVSQSPSNKVTEKGKDVELRCDPISGHTALYWYRQSLGQGLEFLIYFQGNSAPDKSGLPSDRFSAERTGGSVSTLTIQRTQQEDSAVYLCASSPISGNADTQYFGPGTRLTVL.